Following are 24 T cell receptor beta chains from one sample sequenced in a study of blood T cell repertoires in COVID-19. Libraries were prepared by immunoSEQ multiplex PCR; TCRdb keeps only in-frame clonotypes and omits some of them. The table includes fewer than 200,000 clones, just under 85% detected once. Sequenced material: peripheral blood. The receptors were sampled from a woman older than 75 with acute or convalescent COVID-19.

The chain recombines TRBV11-2 with TRBJ2-5; 7 bases are shared with TRBD2. The V gene end was trimmed by 1 base and the J gene end by 1 base; junction bases not matched to a gene: 6. This CDR3 region has 16 residues. Per germline, CDR1 SGHAT and CDR2 FQNNGV. The CDR3 coding sequence is TGTGCCAGCAGCTTAGCCCTCGGGGGGTTCCAAGAGACCCAGTACTTC. Its protein product is CASSLALGGFQETQYF.

The J gene is TRBJ1-6, the V gene TRBV19; D remains ambiguous. Germline CDR1 reads LNHDA; CDR2 reads SQIVND (reference sequence). The CDR3 has 14 amino acids. V was cut by 7 bases and J by 9 bases, with 16 bases left in between. The CDR3 is CASIIHYYGSPLHF. In DNA form, the CDR3 reads TGTGCCAGTATCATCCATTATTACGGTTCACCCCTCCACTTT.

This chain joins TRBV19 and TRBJ2-7, with D perhaps TRBD2 (5 bases). The CDR3 spans 14 residues. V was cut by 3 bases and J by 9 bases, with 18 bases left in between. CDR1 is LNHDA and CDR2 is SQIVND in the germline V gene (reference sequence). The CDR3 coding sequence is TGTGCCAGTAGTATCCCAGGACTCCCGGCCTCGCAGTACTTC. Protein sequence: CASSIPGLPASQYF.

The CDR3 loop is CASSLVGGANEQYF. The DNA for the CDR3 is TGCGCCAGCAGCTTGGTGGGAGGGGCCAACGAGCAGTACTTC. The J gene is TRBJ2-7, the V gene TRBV5-1; 7 positions agree with TRBD2. The CDR3 runs to 14 residues. Germline V gives CDR1 SGHRS, CDR2 YFSETQ. J lost 5 bases, V lost 0 bases, and 5 bases had no gene match.

The CDR3 sequence is CASSMGGLTEAFF. The CDR3, as DNA: TGTGCCAGTAGTATGGGGGGGCTCACTGAAGCTTTCTTT. The V call is TRBV19, the J call TRBJ1-1, with D maybe TRBD1 (6 bases). The CDR3 contains 13 residues. The ends were cut back, 3 bases at V and 4 bases at J, with 9 bases in the middle. CDR1 and CDR2 (germline): LNHDA, SQIVND (reference sequence).

Here the CDR3 reads CASSWDRNYGYTF. In DNA, the CDR3 is TGTGCCAGCAGTTGGGACAGAAACTATGGCTACACCTTC. The chain has TRBV6-2 or TRBV6-3 and TRBJ1-2, with 7 bases lining up with TRBD1. With 4 bases clipped from V and 2 bases from J, the junction kept 1 base outside the gene matches. The CDR3 totals 13 residues. Germline loops: CDR1 MNHEY, CDR2 SVGEGT.

V is TRBV7-9 and J is TRBJ2-1; TRBD2 aligns across 16 bases. There are 17 residues in the CDR3. With V trimmed by 4 bases and J by 4 bases, 4 bases remained unmatched. The germline V gene encodes CDR1 SEHNR and CDR2 FQNEAQ (reference sequence). The CDR3 nucleotides read TGTGCCAGCAGCTCGGGACTAGCGGGAGGGGTTTACAATGAGCAGTTCTTC. This translates into CASSSGLAGGVYNEQFF.

The chain recombines TRBV21-1 with TRBJ2-2; no check of the table's D call, TRBD1, against the DNA was made. TRBV21-1 is an annotated pseudogene. This CDR3 is 15 amino acids long. CDR3 loop: CASSALPGGTGELFF. CDR3 bases: TGTGCCAGCAGCGCGCTACCAGGGGGCACCGGGGAGCTGTTTTTT.

The chain joins TRBV4-1 to TRBJ2-7; no clear D. The germline V gene encodes CDR1 MGHRA and CDR2 YSYEKL. V gave up 1 base and J gave up 0 bases, with 10 bases separating them. The CDR3 totals 15 residues. The CDR3 loop is CASSQGFSSSYEQYF. As DNA, the CDR3 is TGCGCCAGCAGCCAAGGGTTTAGTTCCTCCTACGAGCAGTACTTC.

The chain joins TRBV5-1 to TRBJ1-1; D is unclear. CDR3 length equals 15 residues. Trimming left V 0 bases short and J 1 base short, with 10 bases between. The germline V gene encodes CDR1 SGHRS and CDR2 YFSETQ. CDR3 in amino acids: CASSLDSRGNTEAFF. The DNA for the CDR3 is TGCGCCAGCAGCTTGGACAGTCGGGGGAACACTGAAGCTTTCTTT.

This clone was recorded a few times. The V gene is TRBV5-1, the J gene TRBJ1-5; tentatively, D is TRBD1 (6 bases). Germline values: CDR1 SGHRS, CDR2 YFSETQ. The V end lost 3 bases, the J end lost 7 bases, and 17 bases lay between the germline ends. The CDR3 extends over 15 amino acids. DNA of the CDR3: TGCGCCAGCAGCTCCCTAGGGGGGGGCGACCAGCCCCAGCATTTT. Protein product: CASSSLGGGDQPQHF.

This chain joins TRBV7-9 and TRBJ2-4; TRBD1 aligns across 8 bases. V was pared by 1 base and J by 2 bases, with 7 bases of the junction left unmatched. Germline CDR1 SEHNR, CDR2 FQNEAQ (reference sequence). The CDR3 is 17 residues long. In nucleotides, the CDR3 is TGTGCCAGCAGCTTAGTGGCAGGGGGCGTTTCCAAAAACATTCAGTACTTC. Its translation: CASSLVAGGVSKNIQYF.

This clone was recorded only once. The rearrangement links TRBV18 to TRBJ2-6; no reliable D call. The CDR3 length is 16 residues. V was trimmed by 6 bases and J by 4 bases, leaving 16 bases between them. Per germline, CDR1 KGHSH and CDR2 LQKENI. CDR3 sequence: CASSTTDVGGANVLTF. The CDR3 DNA follows: TGTGCCAGCTCCACCACAGACGTTGGAGGGGCCAACGTCCTGACTTTC.

The chain couples TRBV5-1 to TRBJ2-2; 12 positions agree with TRBD2. V trimming: 4 bases; J trimming: 1 base; junction bases outside the gene matches: 14. Germline CDR1 is SGHRS and CDR2 is YFSETQ. CDR3 size: 20 residues. The CDR3 is CASSLGLAGSAQLNTGELFF. For the CDR3, the DNA is TGCGCCAGCAGCCTGGGACTAGCGGGCTCGGCCCAACTGAACACCGGGGAGCTGTTTTTT. Full variable domain (missing parts from reference TRBV5-1 and TRBJ2-2): KAGVTQTPRYLIKTRGQQVTLSCSPISGHRSVSWYQQTPGQGLQFLFEYFSETQRNKGNFPGRFSGRQFSNSRSEMNVSTLELGDSALYLCASSLGLAGSAQLNTGELFFGEGSRLTVL.

The gene calls are TRBV4-1 and TRBJ1-1; D is ambiguous. The CDR3 is 13 amino acids. The V and J ends lost 1 base and 3 bases respectively, with 6 bases between them. The V gene's germline CDR1 is MGHRA and CDR2 YSYEKL. The CDR3 coding sequence is TGCGCCAGCAGCCAAGTTAAGCACACTGAAGCTTTCTTT. Amino acids: CASSQVKHTEAFF.

CDR3 sequence: CASSRQGGLAGELFF. For the CDR3, the DNA is TGTGCCAGCAGTCGACAGGGGGGTCTAGCCGGGGAGCTGTTTTTT. The chain joins TRBV6-5 to TRBJ2-2; 9 bases line up with TRBD1. Germline trimming cut 5 bases from V and 6 bases from J; bases unmatched to any gene: 7. Germline-derived CDR1 and CDR2 are MNHEY and SVGAGI. The CDR3 covers 15 residues.

This clone appeared once. The chain couples TRBV6-2 or TRBV6-3 to TRBJ2-1, with 16 bases aligning to TRBD2. V dropped 0 bases and J dropped 4; count of bases not matched to a gene: 9. Germline V gene sequence: CDR1 MNHEY, CDR2 SVGEGT. This CDR3 spans 20 amino acids. The CDR3 loop reads CASSYSWGGLAGGSYNEQFF. In nucleotides, the CDR3 is TGTGCCAGCAGTTACTCTTGGGGGGGACTAGCGGGAGGGTCTTACAATGAGCAGTTCTTC.

This clone appeared once. CDR3 nucleotide sequence: TGTGCCAGCAGTGAAGCGGGACAGTACTCTGGAAACACCATATATTTT. Amino acids: CASSEAGQYSGNTIYF. The V and J genes are TRBV2 and TRBJ1-3, with 7 bases lining up with TRBD1. This CDR3 has 16 residues. Germline V lookup: CDR1 SNHLY, CDR2 FYNNEI. V lost 0 bases to trimming and J lost 0 bases; unmatched junction nucleotides: 2.

The rearrangement joins TRBV5-4 to TRBJ2-7; D is perhaps TRBD1 (6 bases). The germline CDR1 and CDR2 sequences are SGHNT and YYREEE (reference sequence). Trimming removed 4 bases from V and 0 bases from J, with 14 bases in between. The CDR3 totals 15 residues. For the CDR3, the DNA is TGTGCCAGCAGCAAGCCGGGACACATCTCCTACGAGCAGTACTTC. Amino acid sequence: CASSKPGHISYEQYF. Using reference TRBV5-4 and TRBJ2-7 for the parts outside the CDR3, the full variable domain is ETGVTQSPTHLIKTRGQQVTLRCSSQSGHNTVSWYQQALGQGPQFIFQYYREEENGRGNFPPRFSGLQFPNYSSELNVNALELDDSALYLCASSKPGHISYEQYFGPGTRLTVT.

The chain has TRBV9 and TRBJ1-5; D is uncertain. The germline gives CDR1 SGDLS, CDR2 YYNGEE. The V and J ends lost 3 bases and 4 bases respectively, with 11 bases between them. The length of the CDR3 is 14 residues. In DNA form, the CDR3 reads TGTGCCAGCAGCGGCGGGAGCACAAATCAGCCCCAGCATTTT. Protein: CASSGGSTNQPQHF.

The genes are TRBV10-3 and TRBJ2-7; 8 positions match TRBD2. The CDR3 has 14 residues. The ends lost 6 bases at V and 4 bases at J; junction bases unmatched: 8. Looked up from germline, CDR1 is ENHRY and CDR2 is SYGVKD. This chain's CDR3 is CAISESRGGYEQYF. In nucleotides, the CDR3 is TGTGCCATCAGCGAGAGCCGGGGGGGATACGAGCAGTACTTC.

CDR3 DNA sequence: TGTGCCACCAGCAGAGTAAGGGGGCAGGGGAACACTGAAGCTTTCTTT. It specifies CATSRVRGQGNTEAFF. This chain connects TRBV15 to TRBJ1-1, with TRBD1 matching over 7 bases. The ends lost 1 base at V and 1 base at J; junction bases unmatched: 6. This CDR3 has 16 residues. The germline V gene has CDR1 LNHNV and CDR2 YYDKDF (reference sequence).

This clone occurred a few times. The chain joins TRBV28 to TRBJ1-6, with 9 bases aligning to TRBD1. This CDR3 is 14 amino acids long. V dropped 7 bases and J dropped 8; count of bases not matched to a gene: 6. CDR1 is MDHEN and CDR2 is SYDVKM in the germline V gene. The CDR3 nucleotides are TGTGCCAGCACCATGGGACAGGGTTATTCACCCCTCCACTTT. Its translation: CASTMGQGYSPLHF.

J is TRBJ2-7 and V is TRBV2; TRBD1 matches at 9 bases. CDR1 is SNHLY and CDR2 is FYNNEI in the germline V gene. The ends lost 6 bases at V and 0 bases at J; junction bases unmatched: 6. The CDR3 is 15 residues long. The CDR3 DNA reads as TGTGCCAGCAGCCCCGAACAGGGGGCCTCCTACGAGCAGTACTTC. Translated: CASSPEQGASYEQYF.